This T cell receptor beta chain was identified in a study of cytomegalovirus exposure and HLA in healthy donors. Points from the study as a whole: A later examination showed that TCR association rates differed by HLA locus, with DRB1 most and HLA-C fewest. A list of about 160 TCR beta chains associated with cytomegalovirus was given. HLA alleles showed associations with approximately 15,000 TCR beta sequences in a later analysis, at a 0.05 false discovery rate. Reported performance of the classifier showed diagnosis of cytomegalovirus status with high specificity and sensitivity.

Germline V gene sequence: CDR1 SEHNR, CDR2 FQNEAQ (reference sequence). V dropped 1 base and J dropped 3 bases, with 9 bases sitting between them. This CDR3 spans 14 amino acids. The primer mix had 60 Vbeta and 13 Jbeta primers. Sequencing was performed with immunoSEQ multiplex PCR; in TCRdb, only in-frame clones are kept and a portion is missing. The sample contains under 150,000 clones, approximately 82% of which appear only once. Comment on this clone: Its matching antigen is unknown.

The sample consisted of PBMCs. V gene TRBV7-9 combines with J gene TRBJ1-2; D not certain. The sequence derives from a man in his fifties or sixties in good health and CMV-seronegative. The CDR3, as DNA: TGTGCCAGCAGCTTAGGAGGGTCGGACTATGGCTACACCTTC. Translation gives CASSLGGSDYGYTF.